This passage covers 20 T cell receptor beta chains from one sample sequenced in a study of CD8 T cells in ankylosing spondylitis. Study findings and constraints: A TCR beta motif of 8 or 9 highly homologous variants appeared characteristic of ankylosing spondylitis blood.

Antigens of these TCRs are unknown. TCRdb independently ran MiXCR on the 5' RACE reads; one entry per CDR3 protein. The sample yields more than 400,000 distinct CDR3 sequences, about 5.7% seen once. The source material was blood, either unsorted or a sorted T cell fraction (not recorded which). These receptors originate from a male donor with ankylosing spondylitis.

In this sample, this clonotype turned up many times. The rearrangement uses TRBV4-3 and TRBJ1-3, with a tentative D call TRBD1 (6 bases). V shed 6 bases and J shed 0 bases, with 21 bases lying between them. There are 18 residues in the CDR3. Looked up from germline, CDR1 is LGHNA and CDR2 is YSLEER. CDR3: CASRPSWTAVSSGNTIYF. CDR3 nucleotide sequence: TGCGCCAGCAGGCCAAGTTGGACAGCGGTCAGCTCTGGAAACACCATATATTTT.

J is TRBJ2-3 and V is TRBV2, with 13 bases lining up with TRBD2. The length of the CDR3 is 15 residues. V lost 5 bases to trimming and J lost 4 bases; unmatched junction nucleotides: 3. Germline V gives CDR1 SNHLY, CDR2 FYNNEI. The CDR3 DNA sequence: TGTGCCAGCAGTAGACTAGCGGGAGGATCAGATACGCAGTATTTT. Amino acids: CASSRLAGGSDTQYF.

This clonotype was seen many times. The chain recombines TRBV7-8 with TRBJ1-1; 7 bases agree with TRBD1. With 4 bases clipped from V and 2 bases from J, the junction kept 7 bases outside the gene matches. The CDR3 has 15 amino acids. Germline CDR1 SGHVS, CDR2 FQNEAQ. CDR3 DNA sequence: TGTGCCAGCAGCTGGGACAGAGGCCCTAACACTGAAGCTTTCTTT. It codes for CASSWDRGPNTEAFF.

This clonotype was recorded at least ten times. The chain combines TRBV20-1 with TRBJ1-2; TRBD1 matches 11 bases. V was pared by 5 bases and J by 5 bases, with 4 bases of the junction left unmatched. The CDR3 contains 13 residues. Germline V gene sequence: CDR1 DFQATT, CDR2 SNEGSKA (reference sequence). CDR3 in amino acids: CSAGDRGWYGYTF. The CDR3 DNA sequence: TGCAGTGCTGGGGACAGGGGGTGGTATGGCTACACCTTC.

This clonotype was observed at least ten times. V is TRBV6-1 and J is TRBJ1-1, with 7 bases matching TRBD1. The CDR3 spans 14 residues. Germline assignment: CDR1 MNHNS and CDR2 SASEGT. V lost 4 bases to trimming and J lost 3 bases; unmatched junction nucleotides: 5. In DNA form, the CDR3 reads TGTGCCAGCAGTGCCCTTCAGGGGGACACTGAAGCTTTCTTT. Translation: CASSALQGDTEAFF.

This clonotype was seen ten or more times. The chain employs TRBV18 and TRBJ2-2; D perhaps matches TRBD1 (5 bases). This CDR3 has 17 amino acids. Trimming removed 3 bases at V and 5 bases at J, with 19 bases between. The V gene's germline CDR1 is KGHSH and CDR2 LQKENI. The CDR3 nucleotides are TGTGCCAGCTCACCTGCCCCCCTCCAGGGATGGACCGGGGAGCTGTTTTTT. Protein sequence: CASSPAPLQGWTGELFF.

This clonotype showed up many times. The J gene is TRBJ1-1, the V gene TRBV7-2; D may be TRBD1 (5 bases). The ends were cut back, 6 bases at V and 0 bases at J, with 14 bases in the middle. The CDR3 contains 15 residues. Germline V gene lookup returns CDR1 SGHTA and CDR2 FQGNSA. In nucleotides, the CDR3 is TGTGCCAGCAGACTTCGACAGTTCATGAACACTGAAGCTTTCTTT. Translated, it gives CASRLRQFMNTEAFF. The whole variable domain, filled in from reference TRBV7-2 and TRBJ1-1, reads GAGVSQSPSNKVTEKGKDVELRCDPISGHTALYWYRQSLGQGLEFLIYFQGNSAPDKSGLPSDRFSAERTGGSVSTLTIQRTQQEDSAVYLCASRLRQFMNTEAFFGQGTRLTVV.

This chain joins TRBV18 and TRBJ2-5; D is perhaps TRBD1 or TRBD2 (5 bases each). CDR1 is KGHSH and CDR2 is LQKENI in the germline V gene. The CDR3 has 14 residues. The V end lost 3 bases, the J end lost 2 bases, and 10 bases lay between the germline ends. CDR3: CASSPGAKQETQYF. The CDR3 DNA is TGTGCCAGCTCACCCGGGGCAAAGCAAGAGACCCAGTACTTC.

This clonotype has at least ten counts. The chain carries TRBV29-1 and TRBJ1-1; 12 bases align to TRBD1. The trim removed 5 bases at V and 1 base at J, leaving 5 bases unmatched. The V gene's germline CDR1 is SQVTM and CDR2 ANQGSEA. This CDR3 is 15 amino acids long. Written as DNA, the CDR3 is TGCAGCGTTTCCCGGGACAGGGGGCCGAACACTGAAGCTTTCTTT. This codes for CSVSRDRGPNTEAFF.

Worth noting for this clonotype: One base away lies a much larger clone, so this may be a sequencing read error. The chain recombines TRBV9 with TRBJ2-5; 7 bases are shared with TRBD1. Germline CDR1 is SGDLS and CDR2 is YYNGEE. Losses at the gene ends were 2 bases for V and 9 bases for J; bases not matched to a gene: 10. The CDR3 extends over 14 amino acids. In nucleotides, the CDR3 is TGTGCCAGCAGCGTCGTTGACAGGGAAACGGCCCAGTACTTC. This encodes CASSVVDRETAQYF.

This clonotype was seen at least ten times. This sequence joins TRBV9 and TRBJ1-1; D is possibly TRBD1 (6 bases). This CDR3 is 14 amino acids long. Germline loops: CDR1 SGDLS, CDR2 YYNGEE. Trimming removed 0 bases from V and 3 bases from J, with 9 bases in between. The CDR3 DNA is TGTGCCAGCAGCGTAGAGGGGGGCTACACTGAAGCTTTCTTT. It encodes CASSVEGGYTEAFF.

This clonotype occurred a few times. The chain joins TRBV18 to TRBJ1-6; D gene unclear. Between the trimmed V and J ends, which lost 1 base and 0 bases, there was a span of 10 bases. The germline V gene encodes CDR1 KGHSH and CDR2 LQKENI. The CDR3 is 17 amino acids. CDR3 nucleotides: TGTGCCAGCTCACCACGGCTTGTCGTCTCCTATAATTCACCCCTCCACTTT. It encodes CASSPRLVVSYNSPLHF.

This clonotype was recorded many times. V usage is TRBV7-9 and J usage is TRBJ2-7, with D possibly being TRBD1 (5 bases). Germline V gene sequence: CDR1 SEHNR, CDR2 FQNEAQ (reference sequence). The V end lost 5 bases, the J end lost 1 base, and 15 bases lay between the germline ends. The CDR3 loop spans 15 amino acids. CDR3 sequence: CASSRQATASYEQYF. In DNA, the CDR3 is TGTGCCAGCAGCCGCCAGGCGACAGCATCCTACGAGCAGTACTTC.

This clonotype was observed at least ten times. The genes are TRBV9 and TRBJ2-7, with D unresolved. CDR1 is SGDLS and CDR2 is YYNGEE in the germline V gene. Trimming cost V 3 bases and J 6 bases, with 13 bases left between them. The CDR3 loop spans 13 amino acids. The CDR3 DNA reads as TGTGCCAGCAGCGACAATTTCCTCGGCGAGCAGTACTTC. Translation: CASSDNFLGEQYF.

This clonotype was recorded at least ten times. The J gene is TRBJ2-2, the V gene TRBV11-3; D unresolved. Germline CDR1 is SGHNT and CDR2 is YENEEA. This CDR3 contains 12 residues. V lost 3 bases and J 6 bases, leaving 5 bases between the germline ends. The CDR3 is CASSFDAGELFF. In nucleotides, the CDR3 is TGTGCCAGCAGCTTCGACGCCGGGGAGCTGTTTTTT.

The chain couples TRBV12-3 or TRBV12-4 to TRBJ2-7; D not certain. The CDR3 consists of 13 residues. Trimming took off 6 bases at V and 2 bases at J, with 11 bases between the two ends. The CDR3 sequence is CASSGYNPYEQYF. In DNA, the CDR3 is TGTGCCAGCAGCGGATATAACCCCTACGAGCAGTACTTC.

This clonotype has at least ten counts. V is TRBV28 and J is TRBJ1-2, with no clear D. This CDR3 region has 12 residues. Germline-derived CDR1 and CDR2 are MDHEN and SYDVKM. The ends were cut back, 2 bases at V and 8 bases at J, with 9 bases in the middle. The CDR3 nucleotides are TGTGCCAGCAGTTTAGCCGTAGGGGGCTACACCTTC. It codes for CASSLAVGGYTF.

This clonotype was found many times. The chain combines TRBV20-1 with TRBJ2-5, with D unresolved. CDR3 length: 16 amino acids. The V and J ends lost 0 bases and 0 bases respectively, with 14 bases between them. From germline, CDR1 is DFQATT and CDR2 SNEGSKA (reference sequence). DNA of the CDR3: TGCAGTGCTAGAGAGGTTGGCAGAAAAAACCAAGAGACCCAGTACTTC. This sequence encodes CSAREVGRKNQETQYF.

In the case of this clonotype: One base away lies a much larger clone, so this may be a sequencing read error. The chain uses TRBV20-1 and TRBJ2-3; D ambiguous. Germline V lookup: CDR1 DFQATT, CDR2 SNEGSKA (reference sequence). The CDR3 contains 15 residues. The CDR3 nucleotides read TGCAGTGCTGACCCCGGCCAGCCAAAAGGAGATACGCATTATTTT. Translated: CSADPGQPKGDTHYF.

The V and J genes are TRBV5-1 and TRBJ1-1; no firm D call. Germline V gene data show CDR1 as SGHRS and CDR2 as YFSETQ. The CDR3 sequence is 14 residues long. V lost 3 bases, J lost 5 bases, and 14 bases lay in between. The chain's CDR3 is CASSWDWMGTEAFF. CDR3 DNA: TGCGCCAGCAGCTGGGATTGGATGGGGACTGAAGCTTTCTTT.